A selection of T cell receptor beta chains follows, all from one sample in a study of OX40 agonist ivuxolimab in advanced cancers. Libraries were prepared by immunoSEQ multiplex PCR; TCRdb keeps only in-frame clonotypes and omits some of them. The sample has 39,000 or so clones, about 86% seen once; the top ten hold roughly a third. Sequencing was performed on CD4+ or CD8+ T cells sorted from blood, taken in a trial of the OX40 agonist ivuxolimab. The receptors stem from an adult with an advanced solid tumor such as melanoma, head and neck, liver or kidney cancer. Each CDR3 is given with its conserved first and last residue. Each record gives: J gene, V gene, D gene, clone size, CDR3 protein, CDR3 DNA. The D gene is left open where the match is weak. Clone size is shown for a subset of rows, as once, few, many or a class of expanded clone.

TRBJ1-2 TRBV7-9 . few CASSLAMSDGYTF TGTGCCAGCAGCTTAGCGATGTCCGATGGCTACACCTTC
TRBJ1-4 TRBV15 . . CATSRAQETNEKLFF TGTGCCACCAGCAGAGCCCAAGAGACTAATGAAAAACTGTTTTTT
TRBJ2-1 TRBV14 TRBD2 few CASSQDIRLAGGNEQFF TGTGCCAGCAGCCAAGATATCAGACTAGCGGGAGGGAATGAGCAGTTCTTC
TRBJ1-4 TRBV19 . . CASSLLGKEEKLFF TGTGCCAGTAGTTTGTTGGGGAAGGAGGAAAAACTGTTTTTT
TRBJ1-1 TRBV6-5 . . CASSEDLNTEAFF TGTGCCAGCAGCGAAGACTTGAACACTGAAGCTTTCTTT
TRBJ1-2 TRBV5-3 . . CARSYGPYYGYTF TGTGCCAGAAGCTACGGACCTTACTATGGCTACACCTTC
TRBJ2-2 TRBV5-6 . . CASSLTGVLTGELFF TGTGCCAGCAGCTTGACAGGCGTACTTACCGGGGAGCTGTTTTTT
TRBJ2-5 TRBV5-6 . . CASSLGSQETQYF TGTGCCAGCAGCTTAGGGTCACAAGAGACCCAGTACTTC
TRBJ2-7 TRBV28 . . CASSSHYEQYF TGTGCCAGCAGTTCACACTACGAGCAGTACTTC
TRBJ1-5 TRBV5-1 TRBD1 . CASSLEQGGQPQHF TGCGCCAGCAGCTTGGAACAGGGGGGGCAGCCCCAGCATTTT
TRBJ1-3 TRBV7-8 . . CASSLLGNSGNTIYF TGTGCCAGCAGCTTATTGGGTAATTCCGGAAACACCATATATTTT
TRBJ2-7 TRBV14 TRBD2 few CASSPPGLARYEQYF TGTGCCAGCAGCCCGCCGGGACTAGCGAGGTACGAGCAGTACTTC
TRBJ1-4 TRBV29-1 TRBD1 . CNQGANYVNEKLFF TGCAACCAGGGGGCTAACTATGTTAATGAAAAACTGTTTTTT
TRBJ2-7 TRBV10-3 . . CAISSQGSEQYF TGTGCCATCAGTTCTCAGGGGAGTGAGCAGTACTTC
TRBJ2-7 TRBV5-4 TRBD2 . CATSPGLEPFEQYF TGTGCCACTTCCCCGGGACTAGAACCATTCGAGCAGTACTTC
TRBJ2-7 TRBV6-1 TRBD1 . CASRRETGYREQYF TGTGCCAGCAGGAGGGAGACAGGGTACCGCGAGCAGTACTTC
TRBJ1-4 TRBV11-2 . . CASSTQTGRGEKLFF TGTGCCAGCAGCACCCAGACAGGTCGCGGTGAAAAACTGTTTTTT
TRBJ2-7 TRBV5-1 . . CASSSGGQTYEQYF TGCGCCAGCAGCTCGGGGGGACAGACCTACGAGCAGTACTTC
TRBJ2-1 TRBV10-2 . . CASASSNEQFF TGCGCCAGCGCGTCGTCAAATGAGCAGTTCTTC
TRBJ2-7 TRBV7-9 TRBD1 few CASSPTGDEQYF TGTGCCAGCAGCCCGACAGGGGACGAGCAGTACTTC
TRBJ2-2 TRBV6-9 . . CASSELSGELFF TGTGCCAGCAGTGAGCTTTCCGGGGAGCTGTTTTTT
TRBJ2-5 TRBV1 . . CTSSQHLAGGPRGTQYF TGCACCAGCAGCCAACACCTAGCGGGGGGGCCCAGGGGGACCCAGTACTTC
TRBJ2-2 TRBV2 TRBD1 . CASSRGLTGELFF TGTGCCAGCAGCAGGGGGCTCACCGGGGAGCTGTTTTTT
TRBJ1-5 TRBV28 . once CASSSLKGGRQPQHF TGTGCCAGCAGTTCACTTAAGGGAGGGCGTCAGCCCCAGCATTTT
TRBJ2-7 TRBV9 TRBD2 . CASSDLAGGPYEQYF TGTGCCAGCAGCGACCTAGCGGGAGGGCCCTACGAGCAGTACTTC
TRBJ1-1 TRBV11-3 . few CASSPGGLNTEAFF TGTGCCAGCAGCCCGGGGGGCCTGAACACTGAAGCTTTCTTT
TRBJ1-6 TRBV2 TRBD1 few CASFETGASPLHF TGTGCCAGCTTCGAGACAGGGGCCTCACCCCTCCACTTT
TRBJ2-1 TRBV15 . . CATSTLQGPKYNEQFF TGTGCCACCAGCACCCTACAGGGTCCGAAGTACAATGAGCAGTTCTTC
TRBJ2-1 TRBV19 TRBD1 . CASSIATGDNEQFF TGTGCCAGTAGTATCGCGACAGGGGACAATGAGCAGTTCTTC
TRBJ1-2 TRBV7-9 . . CASSSYTHRVSYGYTF TGTGCCAGCAGCTCTTACACCCACAGGGTGAGCTATGGCTACACCTTC
TRBJ2-1 TRBV5-1 . once CASSLLIRGEDNEQFF TGCGCCAGCAGCTTATTAATACGGGGAGAGGACAATGAGCAGTTCTTC
TRBJ2-7 TRBV2 . . CASSEQGPYEQYF TGTGCCAGCAGTGAACAGGGCCCCTACGAGCAGTACTTC
TRBJ2-7 TRBV6-1 TRBD1 . CASRDRGRYEQYF TGTGCCAGCAGGGACAGGGGGCGCTACGAGCAGTACTTC
TRBJ1-5 TRBV28 . . CASSRGSDQPQHF TGTGCCAGCAGTCGGGGCTCTGATCAGCCCCAGCATTTT
TRBJ2-1 TRBV5-1 TRBD2 . CASSLASGRDEQFF TGCGCCAGCAGCTTGGCTAGCGGGAGGGATGAGCAGTTCTTC
TRBJ2-5 TRBV19 TRBD2 . CASSYPAGGPKETQYF TGTGCCAGCAGTTACCCAGCGGGAGGGCCCAAAGAGACCCAGTACTTC
TRBJ1-6 TRBV4-2 . . CASSQEGVGGGVSPLHF TGTGCCAGCAGCCAAGAGGGGGTGGGGGGGGGCGTTTCACCCCTCCACTTT
TRBJ2-2 TRBV14 TRBD2 . CASSQDNGGGAGELFF TGTGCCAGCAGCCAAGATAACGGGGGAGGGGCCGGGGAGCTGTTTTTT
TRBJ2-7 TRBV12-2 . . CASRRDRFHEQYF TGTGCAAGTCGCCGAGACAGGTTCCACGAGCAGTACTTC
TRBJ1-2 TRBV5-4 TRBD1 . CASSLQQGRNYGYTF TGTGCCAGCAGCCTTCAACAGGGGAGGAACTATGGCTACACCTTC
TRBJ2-5 TRBV18 . once CASSRGSQETQYF TGTGCCAGCTCACGCGGAAGCCAAGAGACCCAGTACTTC
TRBJ2-3 TRBV7-7 TRBD2 once CASSPIAGFTDTQYF TGTGCCAGCAGCCCTATAGCGGGATTCACAGATACGCAGTATTTT
TRBJ1-2 TRBV5-1 . . CASSLESGAHGYTF TGCGCCAGCAGCTTGGAAAGCGGAGCTCATGGCTACACCTTC
TRBJ1-2 TRBV9 TRBD1 . CASSGQGVNYGYTF TGTGCCAGCAGCGGACAGGGGGTTAACTATGGCTACACCTTC
TRBJ1-4 TRBV5-1 TRBD1 . CASSPRQGNEKLFF TGCGCCAGCAGCCCCCGACAGGGGAATGAAAAACTGTTTTTT
TRBJ1-2 TRBV13 TRBD1 . CASSLQQGRNYGYTF TGTGCCAGCAGCCTTCAACAGGGGAGGAACTATGGCTACACCTTC
TRBJ1-1 TRBV6-5 . few CASSLDRLRGTEAFF TGTGCCAGCAGCCTTGACAGGCTGAGGGGCACTGAAGCTTTCTTT
TRBJ1-6 TRBV5-1 . . CASSSGQGSSPLHF TGCGCCAGCAGCTCGGGACAAGGTAGTTCACCCCTCCACTTT
TRBJ1-5 TRBV10-3 . . CAISESWYRVNQPQHF TGTGCCATCAGTGAGTCGTGGTATAGGGTAAATCAGCCCCAGCATTTT
TRBJ2-5 TRBV15 TRBD2 few CATRSRRGAGEETQYF TGTGCCACCAGGAGTCGGCGGGGGGCCGGGGAAGAGACCCAGTACTTC
TRBJ2-7 TRBV7-3 . . CASSLTLGGAVKQYF TGTGCCAGCAGCTTAACGCTGGGTGGGGCGGTTAAGCAGTACTTC
TRBJ1-2 TRBV5-6 . . CASSLEQGRYGYTF TGTGCCAGCAGCTTGGAACAGGGCCGCTATGGCTACACCTTC
TRBJ2-5 TRBV7-7 . . CASSLGEKETQYF TGTGCCAGCAGCCTAGGGGAGAAAGAGACCCAGTACTTC
TRBJ2-1 TRBV29-1 TRBD1 . CSASGQGNNEQFF TGCAGCGCCTCTGGACAGGGGAACAATGAGCAGTTCTTC
TRBJ2-7 TRBV11-2 . . CASSPGLAGQPREQYF TGTGCCAGCAGCCCGGGACTGGCGGGACAACCAAGGGAGCAGTACTTC
TRBJ2-2 TRBV5-1 TRBD2 . CASSSRGGYDTGELFF TGCGCCAGCAGCTCCCGCGGGGGTTACGACACCGGGGAGCTGTTTTTT
TRBJ1-6 TRBV6-6 TRBD1 . CASRDRDNSPLHF TGTGCCAGCAGGGACAGGGACAATTCACCCCTCCACTTT